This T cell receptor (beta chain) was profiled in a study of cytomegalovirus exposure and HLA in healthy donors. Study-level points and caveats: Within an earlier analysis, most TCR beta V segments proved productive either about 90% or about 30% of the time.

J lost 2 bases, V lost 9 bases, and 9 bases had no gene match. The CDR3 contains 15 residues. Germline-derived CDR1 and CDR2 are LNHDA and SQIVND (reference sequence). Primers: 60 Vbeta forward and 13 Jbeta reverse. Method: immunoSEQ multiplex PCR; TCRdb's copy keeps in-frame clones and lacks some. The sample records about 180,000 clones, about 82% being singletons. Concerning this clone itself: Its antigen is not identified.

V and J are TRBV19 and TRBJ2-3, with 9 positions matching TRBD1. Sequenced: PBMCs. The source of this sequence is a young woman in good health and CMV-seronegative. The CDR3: CASRGGQGSTDTQYF. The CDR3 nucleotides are TGTGCCAGCAGAGGGGGACAGGGCTCCACAGATACGCAGTATTTT.